This TCR beta chain is drawn from a study of blood T cell repertoires in COVID-19. Study-wide context: Samples came from the United States, Italy and Spain, spanning acute and convalescent COVID-19. PBMCs, B-cell-depleted T cells, or T cells provided the cDNA or gDNA that made up the material.

The assay was immunoSEQ multiplex PCR, and TCRdb's table has in-frame clones only and misses some. The table has some 300,000 clones, roughly 90% seen once. V was shortened by 2 bases and J by 3 bases, with 16 bases between the two germline ends. There are 16 residues in the CDR3. Germline V lookup: CDR1 MNHNY, CDR2 SVGAGI (reference sequence). Material: peripheral blood. The sequence came from a woman aged 25 to 45 with COVID-19, enrolled during active disease. The rearrangement links TRBV6-6 to TRBJ1-2; tentatively, D is TRBD1 (5 bases). CDR3 coding DNA: TGTGCCAGCAGTTACCCCCCTTCGTCAGGGTACTATGGCTACACCTTC. Residues: CASSYPPSSGYYGYTF.